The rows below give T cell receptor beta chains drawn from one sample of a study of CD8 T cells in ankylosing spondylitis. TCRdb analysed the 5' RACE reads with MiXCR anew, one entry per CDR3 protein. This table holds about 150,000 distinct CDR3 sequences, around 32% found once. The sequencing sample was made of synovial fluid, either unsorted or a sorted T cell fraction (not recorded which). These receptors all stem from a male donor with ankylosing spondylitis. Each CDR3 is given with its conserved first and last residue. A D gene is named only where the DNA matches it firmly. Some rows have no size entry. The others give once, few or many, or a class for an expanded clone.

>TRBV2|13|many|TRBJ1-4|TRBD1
CASSRDREEKLFF
TGTGCCAGCAGTAGAGACAGGGAAGAAAAACTGTTTTTT
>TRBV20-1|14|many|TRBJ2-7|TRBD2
CSASIPSGSYEQYF
TGCAGTGCTAGTATCCCTAGCGGGTCCTACGAGCAGTACTTC
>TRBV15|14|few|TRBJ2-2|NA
CATSTATTSGELFF
TGTGCCACCAGCACAGCGACTACATCTGGGGAGCTGTTTTTT
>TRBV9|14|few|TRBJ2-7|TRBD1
CASSVGQGTYEQYF
TGTGCCAGCAGCGTAGGACAGGGGACCTACGAGCAGTACTTC
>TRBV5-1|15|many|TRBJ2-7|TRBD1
CASSRGDREVHEQYF
TGCGCCAGCAGCCGAGGGGACAGGGAAGTCCACGAGCAGTACTTC
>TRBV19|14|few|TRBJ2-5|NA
CASSIPSRSATQYF
TGTGCCAGTAGTATACCATCCCGGTCGGCGACCCAGTACTTC
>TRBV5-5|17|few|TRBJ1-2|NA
CASSSTTAATVSYGYTF
TGTGCCAGCAGCTCCACAACGGCCGCGACAGTTTCCTATGGCTACACCTTC
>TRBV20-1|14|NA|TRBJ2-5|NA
CSAGGGTAQETQYF
TGCAGTGCTGGAGGCGGGACAGCACAAGAGACCCAGTACTTC
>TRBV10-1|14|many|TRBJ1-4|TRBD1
CASSVGQKNEKLFF
TGCGCCAGCAGTGTGGGACAGAAAAATGAAAAACTGTTTTTT
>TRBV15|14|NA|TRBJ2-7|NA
CATSREVLSYEQYF
TGTGCCACCAGCAGGGAGGTGTTATCCTACGAGCAGTACTTC
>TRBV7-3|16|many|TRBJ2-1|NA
CASSLTAGPRGNEQFF
TGTGCCAGCAGCTTAACGGCAGGTCCACGTGGCAATGAGCAGTTCTTC